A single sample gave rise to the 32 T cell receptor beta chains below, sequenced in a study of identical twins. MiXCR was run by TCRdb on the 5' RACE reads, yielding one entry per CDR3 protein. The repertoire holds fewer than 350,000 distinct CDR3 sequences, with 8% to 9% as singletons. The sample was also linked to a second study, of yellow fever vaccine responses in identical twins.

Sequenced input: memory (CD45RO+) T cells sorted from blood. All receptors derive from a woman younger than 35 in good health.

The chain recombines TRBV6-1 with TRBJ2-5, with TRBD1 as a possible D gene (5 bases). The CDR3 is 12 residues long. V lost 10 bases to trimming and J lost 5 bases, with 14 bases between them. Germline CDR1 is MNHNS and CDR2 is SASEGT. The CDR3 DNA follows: TGTGCCACCTTAGGGGTTAGGGAGACCCAGTACTTC. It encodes CATLGVRETQYF.

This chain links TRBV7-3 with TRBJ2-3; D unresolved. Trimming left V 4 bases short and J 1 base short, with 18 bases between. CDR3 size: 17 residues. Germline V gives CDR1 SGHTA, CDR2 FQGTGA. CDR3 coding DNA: TGTGCCAGCAGCTCGCGTCCTCTGTATAGTGGCACAGATACGCAGTATTTT. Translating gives CASSSRPLYSGTDTQYF.

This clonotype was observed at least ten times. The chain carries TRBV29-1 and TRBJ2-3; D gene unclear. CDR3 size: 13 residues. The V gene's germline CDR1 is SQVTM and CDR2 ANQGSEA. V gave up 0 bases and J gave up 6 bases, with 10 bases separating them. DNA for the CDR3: TGCAGCGTTGAAGATCTAAGGCGGGATACGCAGTATTTT. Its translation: CSVEDLRRDTQYF.

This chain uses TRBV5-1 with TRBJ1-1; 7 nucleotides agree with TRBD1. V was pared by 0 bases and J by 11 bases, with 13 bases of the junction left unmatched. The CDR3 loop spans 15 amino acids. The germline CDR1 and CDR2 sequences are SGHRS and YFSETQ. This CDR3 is CASSLAGDSLAWAFF. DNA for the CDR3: TGCGCCAGCAGCTTGGCAGGGGACAGTCTAGCTTGGGCTTTCTTT.

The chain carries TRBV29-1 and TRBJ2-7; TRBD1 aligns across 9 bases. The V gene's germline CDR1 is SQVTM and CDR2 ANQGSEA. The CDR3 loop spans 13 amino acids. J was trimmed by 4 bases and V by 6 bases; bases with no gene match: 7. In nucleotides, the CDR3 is TGCAGCGTGGGGACAGGGCGTGGGTACGAGCAGTACTTC. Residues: CSVGTGRGYEQYF.

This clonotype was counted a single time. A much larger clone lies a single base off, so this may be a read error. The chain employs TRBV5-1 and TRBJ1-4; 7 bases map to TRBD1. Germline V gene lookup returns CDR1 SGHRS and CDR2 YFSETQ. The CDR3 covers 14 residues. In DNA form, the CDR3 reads TGCGCCAGCAGAACCGGGACAGTTAATGGAAAACTGTTTTTT. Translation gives CASRTGTVNGKLFF.

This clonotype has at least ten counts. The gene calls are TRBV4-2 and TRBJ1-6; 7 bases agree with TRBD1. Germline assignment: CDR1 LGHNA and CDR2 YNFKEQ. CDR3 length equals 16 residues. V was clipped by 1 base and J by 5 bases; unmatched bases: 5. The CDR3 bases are TGTGCCAGCAGCCAAGGGGTGACAGGGAATAATTCACCCCTCCACTTT. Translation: CASSQGVTGNNSPLHF.

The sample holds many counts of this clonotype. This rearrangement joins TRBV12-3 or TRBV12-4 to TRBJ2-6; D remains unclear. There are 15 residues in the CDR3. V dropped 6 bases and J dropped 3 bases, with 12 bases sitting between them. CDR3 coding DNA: TGTGCCAGCAGCCCCTGGATAGGTGGGGCCAACGTCCTGACTTTC. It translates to CASSPWIGGANVLTF.

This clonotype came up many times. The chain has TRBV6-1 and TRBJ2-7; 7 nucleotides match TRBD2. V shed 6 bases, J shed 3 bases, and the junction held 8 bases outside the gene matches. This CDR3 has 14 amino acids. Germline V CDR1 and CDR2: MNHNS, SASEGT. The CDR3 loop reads CASSPPGTIYEQYF. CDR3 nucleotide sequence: TGTGCCAGCAGCCCGCCCGGGACTATCTACGAGCAGTACTTC.

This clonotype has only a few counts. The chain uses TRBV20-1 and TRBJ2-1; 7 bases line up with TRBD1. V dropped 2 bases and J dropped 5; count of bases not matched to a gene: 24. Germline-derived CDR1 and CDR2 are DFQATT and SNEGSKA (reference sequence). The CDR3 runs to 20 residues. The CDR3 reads CSARTLARQGYPLNNNEQFF. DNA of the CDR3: TGCAGTGCTAGAACCCTCGCCCGACAGGGTTACCCACTAAACAACAATGAGCAGTTCTTC.

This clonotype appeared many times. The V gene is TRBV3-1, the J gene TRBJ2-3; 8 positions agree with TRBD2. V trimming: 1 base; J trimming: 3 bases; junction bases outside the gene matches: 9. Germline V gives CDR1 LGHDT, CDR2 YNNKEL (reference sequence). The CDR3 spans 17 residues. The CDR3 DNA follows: TGTGCCAGCAGCCAAGGATCTAGCGGGCCTGGGACAGATACGCAGTATTTT. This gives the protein CASSQGSSGPGTDTQYF.

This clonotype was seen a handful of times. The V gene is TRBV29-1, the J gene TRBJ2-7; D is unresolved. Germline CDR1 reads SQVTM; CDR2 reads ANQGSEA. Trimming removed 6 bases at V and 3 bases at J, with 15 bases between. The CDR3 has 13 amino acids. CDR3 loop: CSVSGSRYYEQYF. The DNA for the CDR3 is TGCAGCGTCTCCGGGTCCCGTTACTACGAGCAGTACTTC.

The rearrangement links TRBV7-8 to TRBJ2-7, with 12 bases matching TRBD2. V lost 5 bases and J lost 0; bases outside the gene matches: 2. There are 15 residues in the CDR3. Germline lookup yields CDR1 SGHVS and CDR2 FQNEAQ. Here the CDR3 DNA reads TGTGCCAGCAGCGAACTAGCGGGGGGCTCCTACGAGCAGTACGTC. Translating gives CASSELAGGSYEQYV.

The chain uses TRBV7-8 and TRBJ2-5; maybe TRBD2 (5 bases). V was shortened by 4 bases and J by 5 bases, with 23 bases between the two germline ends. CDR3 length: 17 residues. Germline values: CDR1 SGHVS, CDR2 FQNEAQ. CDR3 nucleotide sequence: TGTGCCAGCAGCTCAGCCCTTATACCATCCCGCGGGGAGACCCAGTACTTC. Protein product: CASSSALIPSRGETQYF.

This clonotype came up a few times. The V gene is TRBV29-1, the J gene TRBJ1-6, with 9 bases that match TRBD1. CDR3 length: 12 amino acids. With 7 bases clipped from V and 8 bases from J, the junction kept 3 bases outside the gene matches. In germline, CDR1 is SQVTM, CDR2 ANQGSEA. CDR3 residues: CSARQGDSPLHF. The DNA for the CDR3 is TGCAGCGCTAGACAGGGGGATTCACCCCTCCACTTT.

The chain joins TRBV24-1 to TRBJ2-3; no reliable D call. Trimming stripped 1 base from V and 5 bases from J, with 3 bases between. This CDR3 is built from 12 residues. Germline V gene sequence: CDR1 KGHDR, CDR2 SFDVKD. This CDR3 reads CATSDFQDTQYF. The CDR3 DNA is TGTGCCACCAGTGATTTTCAAGATACGCAGTATTTT.

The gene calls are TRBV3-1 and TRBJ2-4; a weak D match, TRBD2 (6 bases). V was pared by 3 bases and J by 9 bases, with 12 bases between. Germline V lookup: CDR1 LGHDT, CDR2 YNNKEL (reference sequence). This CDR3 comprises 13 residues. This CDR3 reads CASSQLRDGIQYF. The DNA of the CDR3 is TGTGCCAGCAGCCAGTTGCGGGACGGCATTCAGTACTTC. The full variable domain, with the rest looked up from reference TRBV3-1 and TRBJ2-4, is DTAVSQTPKYLVTQMGNDKSIKCEQNLGHDTMYWYKQDSKKFLKIMFSYNNKELIINETVPNRFSPKSPDKAHLNLHINSLELGDSAVYFCASSQLRDGIQYFGAGTRLSVL.

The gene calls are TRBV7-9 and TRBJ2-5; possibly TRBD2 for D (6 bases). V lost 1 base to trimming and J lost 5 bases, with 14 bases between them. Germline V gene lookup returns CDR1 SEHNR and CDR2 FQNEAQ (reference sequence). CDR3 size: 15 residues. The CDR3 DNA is TGTGCCAGCAGCTTAGAGGCCGGGAGCTATGAGACCCAGTACTTC. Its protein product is CASSLEAGSYETQYF.

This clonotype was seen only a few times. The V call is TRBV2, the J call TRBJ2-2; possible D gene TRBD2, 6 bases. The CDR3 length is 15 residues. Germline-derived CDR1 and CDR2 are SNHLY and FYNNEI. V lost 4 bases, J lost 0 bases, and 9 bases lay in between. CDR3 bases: TGTGCCAGCAGTGCCGGCGGGGCGAACACCGGGGAGCTGTTTTTT. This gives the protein CASSAGGANTGELFF. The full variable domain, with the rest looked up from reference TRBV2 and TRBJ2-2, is EPEVTQTPSHQVTQMGQEVILRCVPISNHLYFYWYRQILGQKVEFLVSFYNNEISEKSEIFDDQFSVERPDGSNFTLKIRSTKLEDSAMYFCASSAGGANTGELFFGEGSRLTVL.

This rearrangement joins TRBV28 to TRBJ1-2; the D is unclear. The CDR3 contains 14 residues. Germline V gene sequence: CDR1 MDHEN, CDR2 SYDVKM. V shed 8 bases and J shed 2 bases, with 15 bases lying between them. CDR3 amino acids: CASAGNNPNYGYTF. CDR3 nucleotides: TGTGCCAGCGCCGGGAACAACCCAAACTATGGCTACACCTTC.

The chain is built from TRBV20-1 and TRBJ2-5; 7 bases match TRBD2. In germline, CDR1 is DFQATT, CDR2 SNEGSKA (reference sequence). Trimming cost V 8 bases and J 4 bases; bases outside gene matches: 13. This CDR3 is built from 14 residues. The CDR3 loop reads CSPTRAGGVETQYF. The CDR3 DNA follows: TGCAGTCCCACTAGAGCTGGGGGGGTAGAGACCCAGTACTTC.

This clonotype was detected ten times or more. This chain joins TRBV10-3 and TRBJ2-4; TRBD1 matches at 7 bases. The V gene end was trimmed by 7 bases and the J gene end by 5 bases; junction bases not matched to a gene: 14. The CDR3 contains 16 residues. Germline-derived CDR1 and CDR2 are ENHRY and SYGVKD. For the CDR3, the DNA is TGTGCCATCACCGGGACAGAGGATTTGGGACAAAACATTCAGTACTTC. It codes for CAITGTEDLGQNIQYF.

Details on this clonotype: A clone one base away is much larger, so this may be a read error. The CDR3 nucleotides read TGTGCCAGCAGTTTAGTGAGGTATGAGCAGTTCTTC. Translated, it gives CASSLVRYEQFF. This sequence joins TRBV12-3 or TRBV12-4 and TRBJ2-1; D is unclear. The germline V and J ends were trimmed by 1 base and 8 bases, with 6 bases remaining between them. This CDR3 is 12 amino acids long.

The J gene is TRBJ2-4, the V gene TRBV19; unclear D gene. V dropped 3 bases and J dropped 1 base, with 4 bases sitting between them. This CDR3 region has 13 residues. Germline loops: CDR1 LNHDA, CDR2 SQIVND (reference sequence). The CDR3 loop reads CASSMGAKNIQYF. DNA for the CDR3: TGTGCCAGTAGTATGGGGGCCAAAAACATTCAGTACTTC.

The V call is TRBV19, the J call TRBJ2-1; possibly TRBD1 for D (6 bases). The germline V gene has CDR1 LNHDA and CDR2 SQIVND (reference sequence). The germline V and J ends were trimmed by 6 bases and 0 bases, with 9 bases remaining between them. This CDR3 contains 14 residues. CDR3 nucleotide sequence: TGTGCCAGTAGACCCAGGGGCTCCTACAATGAGCAGTTCTTC. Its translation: CASRPRGSYNEQFF.

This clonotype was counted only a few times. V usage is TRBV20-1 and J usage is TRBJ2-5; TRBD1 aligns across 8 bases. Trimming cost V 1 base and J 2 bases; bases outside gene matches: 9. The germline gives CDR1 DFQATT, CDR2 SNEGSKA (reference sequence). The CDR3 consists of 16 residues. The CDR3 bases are TGCAGTGCTAGAGTTGGACAGGGTTTATCTCAAGAGACCCAGTACTTC. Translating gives CSARVGQGLSQETQYF.

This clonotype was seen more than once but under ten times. CDR3 sequence reads: CSVRSTSGTTSDEQYF. In DNA form, the CDR3 reads TGCAGTGTGAGGTCAACTAGCGGGACTACCTCAGACGAGCAGTACTTC. The chain recombines TRBV20-1 with TRBJ2-7; 10 bases are shared with TRBD2. Germline assignment: CDR1 DFQATT and CDR2 SNEGSKA (reference sequence). CDR3 size: 16 residues. V shed 7 bases, J shed 5 bases, and the junction held 17 bases outside the gene matches.

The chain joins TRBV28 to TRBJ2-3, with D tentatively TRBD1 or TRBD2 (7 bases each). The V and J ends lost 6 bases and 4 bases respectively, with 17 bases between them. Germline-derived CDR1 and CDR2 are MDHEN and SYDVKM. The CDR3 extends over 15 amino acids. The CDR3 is CASRGTGEGPDTQYF. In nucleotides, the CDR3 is TGTGCCAGCAGGGGTACAGGGGAGGGCCCAGATACGCAGTATTTT.

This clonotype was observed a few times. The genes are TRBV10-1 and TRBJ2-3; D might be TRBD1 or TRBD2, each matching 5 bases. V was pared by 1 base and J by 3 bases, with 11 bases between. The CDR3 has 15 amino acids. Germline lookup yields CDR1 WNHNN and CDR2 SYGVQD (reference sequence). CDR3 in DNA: TGCGCCAGCAGTGAGTTTGTGGGGGTGACAGATACGCAGTATTTT. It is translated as CASSEFVGVTDTQYF.

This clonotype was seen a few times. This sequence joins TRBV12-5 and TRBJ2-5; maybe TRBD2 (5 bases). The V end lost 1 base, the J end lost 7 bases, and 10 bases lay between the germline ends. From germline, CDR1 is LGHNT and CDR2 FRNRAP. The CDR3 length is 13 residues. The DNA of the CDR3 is TGTGCTAGTGGTTTGGAGCTTCGGGGGACCCAGTACTTC. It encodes CASGLELRGTQYF.

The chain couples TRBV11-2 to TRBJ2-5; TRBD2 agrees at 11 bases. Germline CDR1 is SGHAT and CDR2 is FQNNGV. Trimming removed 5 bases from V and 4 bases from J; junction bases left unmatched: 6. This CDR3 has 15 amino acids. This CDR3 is CASSELAGVRETQYF. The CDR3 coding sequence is TGTGCCAGCAGCGAACTAGCGGGAGTCAGAGAGACCCAGTACTTC.

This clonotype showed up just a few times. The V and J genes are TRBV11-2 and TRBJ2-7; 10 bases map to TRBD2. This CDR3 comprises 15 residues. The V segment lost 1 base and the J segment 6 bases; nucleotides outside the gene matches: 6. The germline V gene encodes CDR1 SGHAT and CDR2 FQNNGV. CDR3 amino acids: CASSLASGSLGEQYF. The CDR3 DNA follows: TGTGCCAGCAGCTTAGCTAGCGGGAGCCTAGGCGAGCAGTACTTC.